This is a list of T cell receptor beta chains from one sample in a study of lymphopenia after photon versus proton radiotherapy. Here immunoSEQ multiplex PCR was the method, and the copy in TCRdb shows in-frame clones only, minus some. The sample lists 35,000 to 45,000 clones; approximately 83% were seen once. This specimen was peripheral blood, taken from a patient treated with proton-based radiotherapy. The receptors shown here come from a woman in her 70s with pancreatic cancer. Both conserved end residues are part of each CDR3. D genes are given only for firm matches. Only part of the rows carry a size: once, few, many, or a class if the clone is expanded.

v_gene,abundance,d_gene,j_gene,CDR3aa,CDR3nt
TRBV28,few,TRBD2,TRBJ2-5,CASSVGGGGQETQYF,TGTGCCAGCAGCGTCGGTGGGGGGGGCCAAGAGACCCAGTACTTC
TRBV5-1,-,TRBD1,TRBJ1-4,CASSGQGTNEKLFF,TGCGCCAGCAGCGGACAGGGAACTAATGAAAAACTGTTTTTT
TRBV7-9,-,-,TRBJ2-5,CASSLLSDFQETQYF,TGTGCCAGCAGCTTATTGTCAGACTTTCAAGAGACCCAGTACTTC
TRBV27,once,-,TRBJ2-7,CASSLSSAWEQYF,TGTGCCAGCAGTTTATCGAGTGCTTGGGAGCAGTACTTC
TRBV18,-,TRBD1,TRBJ2-5,CASRHRGPPYQETQYF,TGTGCCAGCCGCCACAGGGGCCCTCCGTACCAAGAGACCCAGTACTTC
TRBV6-1,-,TRBD1,TRBJ1-2,CASSSGGGNYGYTF,TGTGCCAGCAGTTCAGGGGGTGGTAACTATGGCTACACCTTC
TRBV9,-,-,TRBJ2-6,CASSTDRDSGANVLTF,TGTGCCAGCAGCACGGACAGAGACTCTGGGGCCAACGTCCTGACTTTC
TRBV6-4,-,-,TRBJ2-1,CASSGVNEQFF,TGTGCCAGCAGTGGTGTTAATGAGCAGTTCTTC
TRBV5-6,few,-,TRBJ2-7,CASSLWPNLYEQYF,TGTGCCAGCAGCTTGTGGCCGAATCTCTACGAGCAGTACTTC
TRBV2,-,-,TRBJ2-7,CASKGTGTRSEQYF,TGTGCCAGCAAGGGAACAGGGACGCGATCCGAGCAGTACTTC
TRBV7-2,few,-,TRBJ2-3,CASSFDSNTQYF,TGTGCCAGCAGCTTCGACTCTAATACGCAGTATTTT
TRBV7-3,-,TRBD2,TRBJ2-1,CASSLVLAGGPSAYNEQFF,TGTGCCAGCAGCTTAGTCCTAGCGGGAGGCCCAAGCGCATACAATGAGCAGTTCTTC
TRBV10-1,-,TRBD1,TRBJ2-5,CASSERPRQGGVMETQYF,TGCGCCAGCAGTGAGAGACCTCGACAGGGCGGTGTGATGGAGACCCAGTACTTC
TRBV7-2,-,-,TRBJ2-7,CASTLQGYEQYF,TGTGCCAGCACCTTACAGGGTTACGAGCAGTACTTC
TRBV21-1,-,-,TRBJ1-3,CASSKEEGFSGNTIYF,TGTGCCAGCAGCAAAGAGGAGGGATTCTCTGGAAACACCATATATTTT
TRBV10-3,-,TRBD1,TRBJ2-6,CATGQGRVSGANVLTF,TGTGCCACCGGACAGGGTCGGGTGTCTGGGGCCAACGTCCTGACTTTC
TRBV6-1,-,-,TRBJ2-7,CASSETPVEQYF,TGTGCCAGCAGTGAGACTCCGGTCGAGCAGTACTTC
TRBV29-1,-,TRBD1,TRBJ1-2,CSVYDRGQNGYTF,TGCAGCGTGTACGACAGGGGTCAAAATGGCTACACCTTC
TRBV27,-,TRBD1,TRBJ2-1,CASSPDRGQRNEQFF,TGTGCCAGCAGCCCGGACAGGGGCCAGAGGAATGAGCAGTTCTTC
TRBV5-4,-,TRBD2,TRBJ2-1,CASSLALTGGPGEQFF,TGTGCCAGCAGCTTGGCCCTAACGGGAGGGCCGGGGGAGCAGTTCTTC
TRBV11-2,-,TRBD1,TRBJ1-6,CASSLVRGQINSPLHF,TGTGCCAGCAGCTTAGTGCGGGGACAGATAAATTCACCCCTCCACTTT
TRBV28,-,-,TRBJ1-4,CASSPGPATNEKLFF,TGTGCCAGCAGCCCAGGGCCCGCAACTAATGAAAAACTGTTTTTT
TRBV28,medium-sized,-,TRBJ1-1,CASSPQRNTEAFF,TGTGCCAGCAGTCCACAGAGGAACACTGAAGCTTTCTTT
TRBV6-4,-,-,TRBJ2-2,CASSAVGGRGTGELFF,TGTGCCAGCAGTGCCGTGGGGGGGCGCGGCACCGGGGAGCTGTTTTTT
TRBV28,-,-,TRBJ2-1,CASSQTTDHLREQFF,TGTGCCAGCAGTCAGACTACCGATCATTTACGGGAGCAGTTCTTC
TRBV7-2,-,TRBD1,TRBJ1-5,CASSYGQGKDQPQHF,TGTGCCAGCAGCTACGGACAGGGGAAGGATCAGCCCCAGCATTTT
TRBV4-3,-,-,TRBJ1-1,CASSQGGVRGNTEAFF,TGCGCCAGCAGCCAAGGGGGGGTGCGCGGAAACACTGAAGCTTTCTTT
TRBV6-6,few,-,TRBJ2-1,CASSTPIEHNEQFF,TGTGCCAGCAGTACTCCGATAGAGCACAATGAGCAGTTCTTC
TRBV14,-,-,TRBJ2-7,CASSPVFLGEQYF,TGTGCCAGCAGCCCGGTTTTCTTGGGGGAGCAGTACTTC
TRBV28,-,-,TRBJ1-2,CASSLLRGGYGYTF,TGTGCCAGCAGTTTATTAAGGGGTGGCTATGGCTACACCTTC
TRBV6-5,-,-,TRBJ1-6,CASSESSNSPLHF,TGTGCCAGCAGTGAGTCCAGTAATTCACCCCTCCACTTT
TRBV19,-,-,TRBJ1-6,CASSMGQGSNSPLHF,TGTGCCAGTAGTATGGGGCAGGGAAGCAATTCACCCCTCCACTTT
TRBV6-5,-,-,TRBJ2-5,CASGYTVVQETQYF,TGTGCCAGCGGCTATACGGTGGTACAAGAGACCCAGTACTTC
TRBV7-9,-,-,TRBJ2-5,CASSTLTDSEYF,TGTGCCAGCAGCACCCTGACCGATTCGGAGTACTTC
TRBV11-3,-,TRBD1,TRBJ2-5,CASSPAQGRETQYF,TGTGCCAGCAGCCCGGCACAGGGGAGAGAGACCCAGTACTTC
TRBV11-2,-,-,TRBJ1-2,CASSFSAGSNYGYTF,TGTGCCAGCAGCTTTTCGGCAGGGAGCAACTATGGCTACACCTTC
TRBV4-3,-,-,TRBJ2-7,CASSQDKGTSYEQYF,TGCGCCAGCAGCCAAGATAAAGGCACCTCCTACGAGCAGTACTTC
TRBV6-6,once,TRBD1,TRBJ1-1,CATVSPTGGMNTEAFF,TGTGCCACCGTTTCCCCCACAGGGGGAATGAACACTGAAGCTTTCTTT
TRBV7-6,few,-,TRBJ2-5,CASSRGRQETQYF,TGTGCCAGCAGTCGGGGGAGACAAGAGACCCAGTACTTC
TRBV6-1,-,-,TRBJ1-4,CASTAEINEKLFF,TGTGCCAGCACTGCAGAGATTAATGAAAAACTGTTTTTT
TRBV13,once,-,TRBJ2-3,CASSPRDGTDTQYF,TGTGCCAGCAGCCCCCGGGACGGAACAGATACGCAGTATTTT
TRBV18,-,-,TRBJ2-1,CASSTPGPTYNEQFF,TGTGCCAGCTCAACACCGGGTCCAACTTACAATGAGCAGTTCTTC
TRBV30,-,TRBD1,TRBJ1-3,CAWSRRGTGAGNTIYF,TGTGCCTGGAGCCGGCGGGGGACAGGGGCTGGAAACACCATATATTTT
TRBV11-3,-,-,TRBJ2-1,CASSLVGSAEQFF,TGTGCCAGCAGCTTAGTAGGGAGCGCTGAGCAGTTCTTC
TRBV9,once,-,TRBJ2-7,CASSVGYMGPGQHEQYF,TGTGCCAGCAGCGTAGGTTATATGGGACCAGGTCAGCACGAGCAGTACTTC
TRBV7-2,-,-,TRBJ2-7,CASRQRLNSYEQYF,TGTGCCAGCAGGCAAAGACTGAACTCCTACGAGCAGTACTTC
TRBV7-2,-,TRBD1,TRBJ1-2,CASSSRDRLGDRRGYTF,TGTGCCAGCAGCTCCAGGGACAGGTTAGGGGACCGCCGTGGCTACACCTTC
TRBV9,few,TRBD2,TRBJ2-1,CASSVDLAGVLNEQFF,TGTGCCAGCAGCGTCGACTTAGCGGGAGTGTTAAATGAGCAGTTCTTC
TRBV5-4,-,TRBD1,TRBJ2-6,CASSLGQGNNGANVLTF,TGTGCCAGCAGCTTAGGACAGGGTAATAATGGGGCCAACGTCCTGACTTTC
TRBV5-1,-,-,TRBJ1-3,CASSLGESGAGNTIYF,TGCGCCAGCAGCTTGGGGGAAAGTGGTGCTGGAAACACCATATATTTT
TRBV14,-,-,TRBJ2-2,CASSHIFGGQGGELFF,TGTGCCAGCAGCCATATTTTCGGGGGGCAAGGCGGGGAGCTGTTTTTT
TRBV9,-,-,TRBJ2-6,CASSVSSGQLLSGANVLTF,TGTGCCAGCAGCGTTTCTTCCGGACAGCTCCTCTCTGGGGCCAACGTCCTGACTTTC
TRBV28,-,-,TRBJ2-3,CASSVGGQPSTDTQYF,TGTGCCAGCAGTGTTGGCGGGCAGCCTTCGACAGATACGCAGTATTTT
TRBV18,-,-,TRBJ2-7,CASSPERYYEQYF,TGTGCCAGCTCACCAGAGCGGTACTACGAGCAGTACTTC
TRBV5-1,few,TRBD2,TRBJ2-1,CASSLAVGAGASNEQFF,TGCGCCAGCAGCTTGGCAGTAGGGGCGGGAGCTAGCAATGAGCAGTTCTTC
TRBV28,-,TRBD1,TRBJ2-1,CASSSPHRTGGNEQFF,TGTGCCAGCAGTTCTCCCCATAGGACAGGGGGCAATGAGCAGTTCTTC
TRBV19,-,-,TRBJ2-1,CASNHGERYNEQFF,TGTGCCAGTAATCATGGGGAGCGGTACAATGAGCAGTTCTTC
TRBV5-1,-,-,TRBJ1-3,CASSPDRPSGNTIYF,TGCGCCAGCAGCCCCGACAGGCCCTCTGGAAACACCATATATTTT